This record concerns one T cell receptor beta chain sequence. Antigen unknown. Construction of TCR beta libraries relied on iRepertoire HTBI primers and on Arm-PCR targeting CDR3 regions. Original processing methods: Samples revealed 50 to 75 TRBV and fewer than 15 TRBJ segments. TCRdb re-called the multiplex PCR reads through MiXCR, storing one row per CDR3 protein. What appears here as the V and J calls and clone size reflects TCRdb's work, not the paper's. Among 400,000 to 500,000 distinct CDR3 sequences listed, about 20% were seen once. As to time point: persistent/refractory GD, antithyroid drugs over 5 years with positive TRAb. PBMCs were the source of the RNA used for TCR sequencing. The data were obtained in a study of regulatory T cells in long-lasting Graves disease. The wider study: Persistent Graves' disease meant over 5 years of antithyroid drugs with positive TSH receptor antibodies. Study-level findings and limits: Among persistent patients, a larger number of public clonotypes were shared (around 3,000) than among newly diagnosed patients (roughly 1,000). It was in persistent disease that TRBV28, TRBJ1-2 and TRBJ2-5 were favored.

V lost 3 bases to trimming and J lost 7 bases, with 7 bases between them. The germline gives CDR1 DFQATT, CDR2 SNEGSKA (reference sequence). The CDR3 is 10 amino acids. The TCR originated in a female donor with Graves disease. The rearrangement links TRBV20-1 to TRBJ2-7; unclear D gene. The specimen was peripheral blood mononuclear cells (PBMCs), collected when the disease was refractory, from a patient treated with antithyroid drugs. CDR3 nucleotide sequence: TGCAGTGCTAGTTCGAAAGAGCAGTACTTC. Protein: CSASSKEQYF.